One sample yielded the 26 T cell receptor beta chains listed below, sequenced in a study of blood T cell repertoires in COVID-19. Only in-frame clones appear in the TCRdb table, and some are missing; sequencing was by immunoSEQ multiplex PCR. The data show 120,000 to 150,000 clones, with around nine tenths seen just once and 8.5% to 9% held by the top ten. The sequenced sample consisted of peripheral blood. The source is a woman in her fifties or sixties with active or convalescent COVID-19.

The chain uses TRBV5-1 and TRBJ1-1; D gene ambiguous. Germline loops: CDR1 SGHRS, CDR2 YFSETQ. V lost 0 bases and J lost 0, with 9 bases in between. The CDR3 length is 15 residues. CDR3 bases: TGCGCCAGCAGCTTGGATCCGGGGATGAACACTGAAGCTTTCTTT. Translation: CASSLDPGMNTEAFF.

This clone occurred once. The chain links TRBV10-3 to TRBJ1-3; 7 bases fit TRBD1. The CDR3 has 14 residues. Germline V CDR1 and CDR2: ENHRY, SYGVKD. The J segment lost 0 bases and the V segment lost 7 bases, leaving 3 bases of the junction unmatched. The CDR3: CAINRGSSGNTIYF. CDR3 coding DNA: TGTGCCATCAACAGGGGAAGCTCTGGAAACACCATATATTTT.

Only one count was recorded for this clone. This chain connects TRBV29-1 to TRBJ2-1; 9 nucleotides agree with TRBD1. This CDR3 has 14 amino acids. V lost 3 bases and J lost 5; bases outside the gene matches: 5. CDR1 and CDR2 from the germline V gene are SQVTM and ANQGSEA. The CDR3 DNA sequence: TGCAGCGTTGAGGTTGGGACAGGGAACAATGAGCAGTTCTTC. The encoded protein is CSVEVGTGNNEQFF.

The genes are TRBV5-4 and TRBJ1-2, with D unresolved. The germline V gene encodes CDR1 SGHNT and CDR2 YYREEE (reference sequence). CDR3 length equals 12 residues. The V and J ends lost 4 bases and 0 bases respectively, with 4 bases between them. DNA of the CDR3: TGTGCCAGCAGCAGCACTAACTATGGCTACACCTTC. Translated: CASSSTNYGYTF.

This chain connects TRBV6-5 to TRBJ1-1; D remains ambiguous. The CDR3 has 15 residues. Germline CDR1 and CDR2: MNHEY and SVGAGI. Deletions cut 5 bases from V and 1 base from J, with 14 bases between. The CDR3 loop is CASSTWPKENTEAFF. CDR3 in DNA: TGTGCCAGCAGTACCTGGCCCAAAGAGAACACTGAAGCTTTCTTT.

The CDR3 reads CASSLRTGWDTQYF. The CDR3 DNA follows: TGTGCCAGCAGTCTTAGGACAGGGTGGGATACGCAGTATTTT. This rearrangement joins TRBV6-5 to TRBJ2-3, with TRBD1 matching over 8 bases. V shed 5 bases and J 6 bases; nucleotides not matched to a gene: 7. The CDR3 is 14 residues long. Germline V gene lookup returns CDR1 MNHEY and CDR2 SVGAGI.

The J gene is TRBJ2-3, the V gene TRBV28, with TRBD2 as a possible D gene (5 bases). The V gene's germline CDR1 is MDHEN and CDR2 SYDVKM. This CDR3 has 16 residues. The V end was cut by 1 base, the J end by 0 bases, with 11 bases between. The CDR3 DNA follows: TGTGCCAGCAGTTTATTCTCGGAGGCTAGCACAGATACGCAGTATTTT. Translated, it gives CASSLFSEASTDTQYF.

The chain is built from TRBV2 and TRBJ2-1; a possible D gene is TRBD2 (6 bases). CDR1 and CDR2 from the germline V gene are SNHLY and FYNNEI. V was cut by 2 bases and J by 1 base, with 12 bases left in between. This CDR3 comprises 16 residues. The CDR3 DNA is TGTGCCAGCAGTGAAAGGGCGGGACTTTCCTACAATGAGCAGTTCTTC. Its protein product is CASSERAGLSYNEQFF. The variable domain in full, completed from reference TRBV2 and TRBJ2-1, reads EPEVTQTPSHQVTQMGQEVILRCVPISNHLYFYWYRQILGQKVEFLVSFYNNEISEKSEIFDDQFSVERPDGSNFTLKIRSTKLEDSAMYFCASSERAGLSYNEQFFGPGTRLTVL.

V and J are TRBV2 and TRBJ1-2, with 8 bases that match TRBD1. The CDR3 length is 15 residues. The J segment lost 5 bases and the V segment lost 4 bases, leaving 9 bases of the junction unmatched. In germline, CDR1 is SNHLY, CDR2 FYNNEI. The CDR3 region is CASSARQGINYGYTF. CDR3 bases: TGTGCCAGCAGTGCCAGACAGGGGATTAATTATGGCTACACCTTC.

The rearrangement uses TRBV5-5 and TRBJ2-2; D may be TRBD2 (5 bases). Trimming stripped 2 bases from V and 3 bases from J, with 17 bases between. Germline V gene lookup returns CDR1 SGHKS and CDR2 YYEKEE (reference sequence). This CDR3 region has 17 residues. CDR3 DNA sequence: TGTGCCAGCAGCTTTGCCGTCGGGGTAGTAGACACCGGGGAGCTGTTTTTT. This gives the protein CASSFAVGVVDTGELFF.

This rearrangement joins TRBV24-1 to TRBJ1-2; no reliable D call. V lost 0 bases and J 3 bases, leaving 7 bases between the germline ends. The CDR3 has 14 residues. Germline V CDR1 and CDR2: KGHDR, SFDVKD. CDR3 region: CATSDLALDYGYTF. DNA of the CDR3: TGTGCCACCAGTGATTTGGCTTTAGACTATGGCTACACCTTC.

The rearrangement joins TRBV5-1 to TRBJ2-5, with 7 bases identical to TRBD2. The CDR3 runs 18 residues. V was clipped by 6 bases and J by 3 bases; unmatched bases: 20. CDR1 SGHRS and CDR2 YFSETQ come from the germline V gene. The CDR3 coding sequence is TGCGCCAGCACTCTGCGGGCTAGCGGCTATTTTGGGGAAGAGACCCAGTACTTC. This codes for CASTLRASGYFGEETQYF.

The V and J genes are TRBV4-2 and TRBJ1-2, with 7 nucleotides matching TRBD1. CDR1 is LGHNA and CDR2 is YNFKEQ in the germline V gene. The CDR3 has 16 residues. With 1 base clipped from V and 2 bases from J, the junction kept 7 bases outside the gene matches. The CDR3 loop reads CASSQAVGDSNYGYTF. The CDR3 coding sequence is TGTGCCAGCAGCCAAGCGGTAGGGGACAGCAACTATGGCTACACCTTC.

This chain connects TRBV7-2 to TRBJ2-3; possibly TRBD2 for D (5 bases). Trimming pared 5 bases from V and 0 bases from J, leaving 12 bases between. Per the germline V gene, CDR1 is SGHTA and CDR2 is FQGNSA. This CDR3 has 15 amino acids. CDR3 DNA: TGTGCCAGCAGCAAGACCGGGGTTAGCACAGATACGCAGTATTTT. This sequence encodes CASSKTGVSTDTQYF.

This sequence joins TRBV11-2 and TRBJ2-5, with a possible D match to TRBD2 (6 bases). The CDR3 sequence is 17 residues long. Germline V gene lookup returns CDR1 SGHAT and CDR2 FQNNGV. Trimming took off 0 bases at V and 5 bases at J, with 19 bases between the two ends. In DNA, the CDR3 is TGTGCCAGCAGCTTAGAGAGAGGAGCAGGACTAAGCGAGACCCAGTACTTC. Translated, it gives CASSLERGAGLSETQYF.

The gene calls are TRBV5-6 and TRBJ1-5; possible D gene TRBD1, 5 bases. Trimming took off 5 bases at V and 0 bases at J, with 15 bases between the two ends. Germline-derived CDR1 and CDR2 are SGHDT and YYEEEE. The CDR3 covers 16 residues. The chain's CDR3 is CASRLPTACSNQPQHF. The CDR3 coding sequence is TGTGCCAGCAGGTTGCCGACAGCCTGTAGCAATCAGCCCCAGCATTTT.

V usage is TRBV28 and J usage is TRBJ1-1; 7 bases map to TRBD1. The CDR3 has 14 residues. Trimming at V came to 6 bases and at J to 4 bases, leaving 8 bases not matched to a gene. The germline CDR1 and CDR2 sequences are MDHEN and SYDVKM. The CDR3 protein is CASSLLQGSTEAFF. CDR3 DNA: TGTGCCAGCAGCCTTCTACAGGGGAGCACTGAAGCTTTCTTT.

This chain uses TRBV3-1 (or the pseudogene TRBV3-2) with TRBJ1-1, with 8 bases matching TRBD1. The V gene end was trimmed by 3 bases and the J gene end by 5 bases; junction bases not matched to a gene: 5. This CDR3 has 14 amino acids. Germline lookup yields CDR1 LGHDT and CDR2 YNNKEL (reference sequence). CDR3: CASSHLTGETEAFF. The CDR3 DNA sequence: TGTGCCAGCAGCCACCTGACAGGGGAAACTGAAGCTTTCTTT.

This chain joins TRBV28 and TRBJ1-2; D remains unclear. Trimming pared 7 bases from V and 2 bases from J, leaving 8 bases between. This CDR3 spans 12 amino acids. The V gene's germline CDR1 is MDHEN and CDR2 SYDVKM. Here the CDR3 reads CASKRVNYGYTF. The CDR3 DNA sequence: TGTGCCAGCAAACGCGTCAACTATGGCTACACCTTC.

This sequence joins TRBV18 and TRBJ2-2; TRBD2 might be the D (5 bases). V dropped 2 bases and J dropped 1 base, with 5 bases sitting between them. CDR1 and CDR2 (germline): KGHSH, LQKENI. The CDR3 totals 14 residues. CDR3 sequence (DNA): TGTGCCAGCTCACCAGAGGGGAACACCGGGGAGCTGTTTTTT. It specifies CASSPEGNTGELFF.

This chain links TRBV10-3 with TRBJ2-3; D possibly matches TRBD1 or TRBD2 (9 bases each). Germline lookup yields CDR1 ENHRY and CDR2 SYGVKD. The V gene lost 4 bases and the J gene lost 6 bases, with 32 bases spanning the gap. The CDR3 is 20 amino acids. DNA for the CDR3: TGTGCCATCAGTGCGGACAGGGGAGTTCCGCGGGAGGGTAAAGTTGATACGCAGTATTTT. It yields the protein CAISADRGVPREGKVDTQYF.

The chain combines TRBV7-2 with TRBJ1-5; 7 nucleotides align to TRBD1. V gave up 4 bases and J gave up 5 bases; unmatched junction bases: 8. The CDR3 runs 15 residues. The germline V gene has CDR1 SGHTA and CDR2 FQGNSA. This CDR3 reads CASSSTTGSYQPQHF. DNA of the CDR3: TGTGCCAGCAGCTCTACGACAGGGTCCTATCAGCCCCAGCATTTT.

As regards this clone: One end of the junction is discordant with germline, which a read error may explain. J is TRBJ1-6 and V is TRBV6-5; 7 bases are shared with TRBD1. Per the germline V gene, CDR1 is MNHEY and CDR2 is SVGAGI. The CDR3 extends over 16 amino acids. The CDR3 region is CASSHSQGNSNSPLHF. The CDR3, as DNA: TGTGCCAGCAGTCACTCACAGGGGAACAGCAATTCACCCCTCCACTTT.

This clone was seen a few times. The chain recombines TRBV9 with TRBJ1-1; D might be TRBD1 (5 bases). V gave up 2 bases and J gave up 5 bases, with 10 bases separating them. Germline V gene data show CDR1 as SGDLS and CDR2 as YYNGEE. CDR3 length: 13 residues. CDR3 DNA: TGTGCCAGCAGCGTCGCTACAGGTACTGAAGCTTTCTTT. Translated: CASSVATGTEAFF.

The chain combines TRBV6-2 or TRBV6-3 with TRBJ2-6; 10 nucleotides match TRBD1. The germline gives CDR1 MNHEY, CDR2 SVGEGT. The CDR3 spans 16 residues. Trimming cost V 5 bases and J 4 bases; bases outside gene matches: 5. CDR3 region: CASSGGTGDGANVLTF. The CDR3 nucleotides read TGTGCCAGCAGTGGGGGGACAGGGGACGGGGCCAACGTCCTGACTTTC.

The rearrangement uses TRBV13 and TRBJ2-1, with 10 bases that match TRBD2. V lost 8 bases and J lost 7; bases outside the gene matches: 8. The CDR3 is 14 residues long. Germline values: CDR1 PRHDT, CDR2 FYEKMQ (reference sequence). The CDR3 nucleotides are TGTGCCAGCTTGAAAGCGGGAGGGAAGAATGAGCAGTTCTTC. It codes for CASLKAGGKNEQFF.